The 31 T cell receptor beta chains listed next were all sequenced from one sample in a study of T cell repertoires in cytomegalovirus infection. Using its own MiXCR run on the reads, TCRdb lists one record per CDR3 protein. The table lists roughly 120,000 distinct CDR3 sequences, roughly 30% of them singletons, with about three quarters in the top ten. Antigen specificity for these receptors is unknown. Here the sequenced sample was CD8+ T cells from cultured PBMCs, taken from culture after CMV antigen stimulation. The receptors were gathered from a human donor in good health (CMV status not recorded). Some clones in this sample may be carry-over from other donors' samples.

This clonotype has just a few counts. This chain links TRBV7-6 with TRBJ2-3; D possibly corresponds to TRBD1 (5 bases). This CDR3 has 14 amino acids. Germline CDR1 SGHVS, CDR2 FNYEAQ. Trimming removed 6 bases at V and 6 bases at J, with 16 bases between. The CDR3 DNA reads as TGTGCCAGCAGGTATTGGGGCGGTGTTGATACGCAGTATTTT. Translation: CASRYWGGVDTQYF.

The CDR3, as DNA: TGTGCCAGCAGCGTAGTCGGGTTGGCTGAAAAACTGTTTTTT. Translating gives CASSVVGLAEKLFF. The J gene is TRBJ1-4, the V gene TRBV7-4; D uncertain. CDR3 size: 14 residues. Trimming left V 5 bases short and J 7 bases short, with 14 bases between. CDR1 is SGHVT, CDR2 SQSDAQ, per germline.

The gene calls are TRBV11-2 and TRBJ2-5; TRBD1 matches 7 bases. V dropped 5 bases and J dropped 0; count of bases not matched to a gene: 3. The CDR3 runs to 14 residues. Germline V gene lookup returns CDR1 SGHAT and CDR2 FQNNGV. This CDR3 is CASSPDRNQETQYF. The CDR3 nucleotides read TGTGCCAGCAGCCCGGACAGGAACCAAGAGACCCAGTACTTC.

This clonotype has only a few counts. The chain joins TRBV13 to TRBJ1-3, with D possibly matching TRBD1 (5 bases). Germline V gives CDR1 PRHDT, CDR2 FYEKMQ (reference sequence). The length of the CDR3 is 16 residues. The V and J ends lost 5 bases and 4 bases respectively, with 18 bases between them. The CDR3 region is CASSPSVGGVGNTIYF. The CDR3 DNA is TGTGCCAGCAGCCCGAGTGTGGGGGGGGTCGGAAACACCATATATTTT.

The gene calls are TRBV30 and TRBJ1-6; the match to TRBD1 covers 7 bases. Germline-derived CDR1 and CDR2 are GTSNPN and SVGIG (reference sequence). Trimming cost V 0 bases and J 10 bases; bases outside gene matches: 6. The CDR3 extends over 14 amino acids. CDR3 sequence: CAWSVTTGYSPLHF. The CDR3 DNA sequence: TGTGCCTGGAGTGTAACGACAGGGTACTCACCCCTCCACTTT. Based on the CDR3 plus reference TRBV30 and TRBJ1-6, the full variable domain is SQTIHQWPATLVQPVGSPLSLECTVEGTSNPNLYWYRQAAGRGLQLLFYSVGIGQISSEVPQNLSASRPQDRQFILSSKKLLLSDSGFYLCAWSVTTGYSPLHFGNGTRLTVT.

This clonotype has a count of ten or more. The chain combines TRBV7-8 with TRBJ2-1; 7 bases fit TRBD1. Germline-derived CDR1 and CDR2 are SGHVS and FQNEAQ. The CDR3 has 15 residues. V was clipped by 0 bases and J by 5 bases; unmatched bases: 4. The CDR3 protein is CASSLAAGGNNEQFF. Here the CDR3 DNA reads TGTGCCAGCAGCTTAGCTGCAGGGGGTAACAATGAGCAGTTCTTC.

The chain has TRBV27 and TRBJ1-4, with TRBD1 matching over 8 bases. The CDR3 covers 15 residues. The germline V gene encodes CDR1 MNHEY and CDR2 SMNVEV (reference sequence). V was pared by 6 bases and J by 7 bases, with 10 bases of the junction left unmatched. The CDR3, as DNA: TGTGCCAGCAGACGCGGACAGGGTGTTAGTGAAAAACTGTTTTTT. It yields the protein CASRRGQGVSEKLFF.

This clonotype was picked up many times. The V call is TRBV7-6, the J call TRBJ1-5; D possibly corresponds to TRBD1 (6 bases). The CDR3 has 16 amino acids. Germline values: CDR1 SGHVS, CDR2 FNYEAQ. V lost 1 base, J lost 1 base, and 11 bases lay in between. The DNA of the CDR3 is TGTGCCAGCAGCTTAGGAGGAGGGGGGAGCAATCAGCCCCAGCATTTT. It translates to CASSLGGGGSNQPQHF.

This clonotype was counted between two and nine times. This chain joins TRBV2 and TRBJ2-1; D is possibly TRBD2 (6 bases). Germline values: CDR1 SNHLY, CDR2 FYNNEI. Trimming removed 6 bases from V and 6 bases from J, with 15 bases in between. This CDR3 spans 14 amino acids. This chain's CDR3 is CASRSAGSLNEQFF. Here the CDR3 DNA reads TGTGCCAGCAGATCCGCGGGGAGCCTCAATGAGCAGTTCTTC.

There are many counts of this clonotype. The chain links TRBV29-1 to TRBJ1-1; TRBD1 aligns across 7 bases. The CDR3 length is 13 residues. Germline trimming cut 5 bases from V and 3 bases from J; bases unmatched to any gene: 6. The germline V gene encodes CDR1 SQVTM and CDR2 ANQGSEA. The CDR3, as DNA: TGCAGCGTTCTAGACAGGGCGGACACTGAAGCTTTCTTT. Translation: CSVLDRADTEAFF.

Regarding this clonotype: Mismatch with germline at one junction end may stem from a read error. The J gene is TRBJ1-1, the V gene TRBV4-1; no firm D call. In germline, CDR1 is MGHRA, CDR2 YSYEKL. The CDR3 is 13 residues long. As DNA, the CDR3 is TGCGCCAGCGGCCAAGTAGGAGGCACTGAAGCTTTCTTT. Its protein is CASGQVGGTEAFF.

This clonotype has just a few counts. The chain combines TRBV12-3 or TRBV12-4 with TRBJ1-2; maybe TRBD1 (6 bases). V gave up 8 bases and J gave up 3 bases, with 7 bases separating them. The CDR3 has 11 residues. As DNA, the CDR3 is TGTGCCAGCGGGGGCCACTATGGCTACACCTTC. Translating it yields CASGGHYGYTF.

This clonotype was counted a few times. The V gene is TRBV4-1, the J gene TRBJ1-5; 8 bases line up with TRBD1. The V gene end was trimmed by 0 bases and the J gene end by 4 bases; junction bases not matched to a gene: 2. CDR3 size: 15 residues. The V gene's germline CDR1 is MGHRA and CDR2 YSYEKL. CDR3 coding DNA: TGCGCCAGCAGCCAAGACCAGGGGGCGAATCAGCCCCAGCATTTT. Protein: CASSQDQGANQPQHF.

This clonotype came up a few times. The chain couples TRBV7-6 to TRBJ2-1, with D maybe TRBD2 (5 bases). Trimming removed 0 bases at V and 3 bases at J, with 6 bases between. The CDR3 has 14 amino acids. Germline CDR1 and CDR2: SGHVS and FNYEAQ. DNA of the CDR3: TGTGCCAGCAGCTTAGCTGAGGGCTACAATGAGCAGTTCTTC. It specifies CASSLAEGYNEQFF.

The genes are TRBV29-1 and TRBJ2-3, with D unresolved. Trimming stripped 7 bases from V and 2 bases from J, with 16 bases between. There are 14 residues in the CDR3. CDR1 and CDR2 (germline): SQVTM, ANQGSEA. The CDR3: CSASRSELTDTQYF. CDR3 nucleotide sequence: TGCAGCGCCTCCCGGTCGGAACTCACAGATACGCAGTATTTT.

The chain uses TRBV6-6 and TRBJ1-1; tentatively, D is TRBD1 (5 bases). Trimming pared 2 bases from V and 0 bases from J, leaving 10 bases between. Looked up from germline, CDR1 is MNHNY and CDR2 is SVGAGI (reference sequence). The CDR3 has 15 amino acids. The CDR3 region is CASSYDGGLNTEAFF. As DNA, the CDR3 is TGTGCCAGCAGTTACGACGGGGGTCTGAACACTGAAGCTTTCTTT.

This clonotype was counted only a few times. The chain is built from TRBV7-6 and TRBJ2-1; D ambiguous. The CDR3 consists of 13 residues. Germline lookup yields CDR1 SGHVS and CDR2 FNYEAQ. V shed 7 bases and J shed 10 bases, with 17 bases lying between them. CDR3 sequence: CASTKDPASEQFF. CDR3 bases: TGTGCCAGCACCAAGGACCCGGCGAGCGAGCAGTTCTTC. The complete variable domain, with remaining parts taken from reference TRBV7-6 and TRBJ2-1, reads GAGVSQSPRYKVTKRGQDVALRCDPISGHVSLYWYRQALGQGPEFLTYFNYEAQQDKSGLPNDRFSAERPEGSISTLTIQRTEQRDSAMYRCASTKDPASEQFFGPGTRLTVL.

This clonotype was seen more than once but under ten times. The CDR3 protein is CASSVGGEQYF. In nucleotides, the CDR3 is TGTGCCAGCAGCGTCGGGGGCGAGCAGTACTTC. The chain carries TRBV6-6 and TRBJ2-7, with D possibly TRBD2 on 6 matching bases. V lost 6 bases and J lost 6, with 9 bases in between. The CDR3 totals 11 residues. CDR1 and CDR2 from the germline V gene are MNHNY and SVGAGI (reference sequence).

The chain couples TRBV4-2 to TRBJ2-6; D remains unclear. The CDR3 loop spans 15 amino acids. The V end was cut by 4 bases, the J end by 0 bases, with 7 bases between. In germline, CDR1 is LGHNA, CDR2 YNFKEQ. Here the CDR3 DNA reads TGTGCCAGCAGCCCGGAGTCCTCTGGGGCCAACGTCCTGACTTTC. Its protein product is CASSPESSGANVLTF.

V usage is TRBV3-1 and J usage is TRBJ2-2; 8 bases are shared with TRBD1. CDR3 length: 16 amino acids. Germline V CDR1 and CDR2: LGHDT, YNNKEL (reference sequence). The trim removed 1 base at V and 5 bases at J, leaving 6 bases unmatched. CDR3: CASSQADRGITGELFF. The CDR3 DNA reads TGTGCCAGCAGCCAAGCTGACAGGGGAATAACCGGGGAGCTGTTTTTT. The full variable domain, with the rest looked up from reference TRBV3-1 and TRBJ2-2, is DTAVSQTPKYLVTQMGNDKSIKCEQNLGHDTMYWYKQDSKKFLKIMFSYNNKELIINETVPNRFSPKSPDKAHLNLHINSLELGDSAVYFCASSQADRGITGELFFGEGSRLTVL.

This clonotype has just one count. V is TRBV20-1 and J is TRBJ1-3; D is uncertain. The germline V gene encodes CDR1 DFQATT and CDR2 SNEGSKA (reference sequence). The CDR3 runs to 13 residues. The V and J ends lost 6 bases and 1 base respectively, with 10 bases between them. For the CDR3, the DNA is TGCAGTGCGTGGTCTAGTTCTGGAAACACCATATATTTT. This codes for CSAWSSSGNTIYF.

This chain joins TRBV9 and TRBJ1-2, with TRBD1 identical over 7 bases. The germline V gene has CDR1 SGDLS and CDR2 YYNGEE. This CDR3 is built from 15 residues. With V trimmed by 2 bases and J by 1 base, 5 bases remained unmatched. CDR3 nucleotides: TGTGCCAGCAGCGTCACCGGGACAGATAACTATGGCTACACCTTC. Its translation: CASSVTGTDNYGYTF.

The chain links TRBV2 to TRBJ2-2; D gene ambiguous. Between the trimmed V and J ends, which lost 4 bases and 0 bases, there was a span of 9 bases. The CDR3 extends over 15 amino acids. Germline V lookup: CDR1 SNHLY, CDR2 FYNNEI. Written as DNA, the CDR3 is TGTGCCAGCAGTGGATCAGGTCCGAACACCGGGGAGCTGTTTTTT. This translates into CASSGSGPNTGELFF.

The chain combines TRBV12-3 or TRBV12-4 with TRBJ2-1; 11 bases are shared with TRBD2. V gave up 5 bases and J gave up 5 bases; unmatched junction bases: 5. This CDR3 spans 15 amino acids. CDR3 in DNA: TGTGCCAGCAGTGTTAGCGGGGGGGCCAACAATGAGCAGTTCTTC. As protein: CASSVSGGANNEQFF.

This clonotype was found a few times. The V and J genes are TRBV6-5 and TRBJ1-1; maybe TRBD1 (5 bases). The germline V gene encodes CDR1 MNHEY and CDR2 SVGAGI. This CDR3 has 14 residues. V lost 0 bases and J lost 3, with 8 bases in between. CDR3 DNA: TGTGCCAGCAGTTACTCAGGGGCAGACACTGAAGCTTTCTTT. Translation: CASSYSGADTEAFF.

This clonotype appeared a few times. The V and J genes are TRBV12-3 or TRBV12-4 and TRBJ2-1; TRBD2 aligns across 9 bases. With 6 bases clipped from V and 5 bases from J, the junction kept 5 bases outside the gene matches. The CDR3 extends over 14 amino acids. CDR3 in amino acids: CASRDSGGHNEQFF. The CDR3 nucleotides are TGTGCCAGCAGAGATAGCGGGGGCCACAATGAGCAGTTCTTC.

The V gene is TRBV5-4, the J gene TRBJ1-5; a possible D gene is TRBD1 (5 bases). Trimming took off 5 bases at V and 2 bases at J, with 14 bases between the two ends. The germline gives CDR1 SGHNT, CDR2 YYREEE (reference sequence). There are 15 residues in the CDR3. CDR3 coding DNA: TGTGCCAGCAGTAAAGGGACCGGGGGCAATCAGCCCCAGCATTTT. This translates into CASSKGTGGNQPQHF.

This sequence joins TRBV5-1 and TRBJ1-6, with D unclear. The CDR3 covers 14 residues. The V gene lost 7 bases and the J gene lost 4 bases, with 12 bases spanning the gap. Germline loops: CDR1 SGHRS, CDR2 YFSETQ. The CDR3 is CASGAVDYNSPLHF. In DNA form, the CDR3 reads TGCGCCAGCGGAGCAGTGGATTATAATTCACCCCTCCACTTT.

As to this clonotype: One end of the junction does not line up with germline, which may come from a read error. The chain links TRBV5-4 to TRBJ2-2, with a possible D match to TRBD2 (6 bases). Germline CDR1 is SGHNT and CDR2 is YYREEE (reference sequence). The CDR3 is made up of 12 amino acids. The CDR3 sequence is CASSVGGGELVF. For the CDR3, the DNA is TGTGCCAGCAGCGTTGGAGGCGGGGAGCTGGTTTTT.

The chain recombines TRBV27 with TRBJ2-3; D gene unclear. The CDR3 extends over 13 amino acids. CDR1 and CDR2 (germline): MNHEY, SMNVEV (reference sequence). The V end lost 3 bases, the J end lost 2 bases, and 6 bases lay between the germline ends. This CDR3 is CASSLTATDTQYF. The CDR3 nucleotides read TGTGCCAGCAGTTTGACTGCCACAGATACGCAGTATTTT.

This clonotype appeared a few times. The rearrangement links TRBV27 to TRBJ1-2, with D unresolved. V lost 5 bases and J 3 bases, leaving 13 bases between the germline ends. CDR1 and CDR2 from the germline V gene are MNHEY and SMNVEV (reference sequence). The CDR3 extends over 14 amino acids. CDR3 nucleotide sequence: TGTGCCAGCAGTCCCCCTGGCCGTTACTATGGCTACACCTTC. Translating it yields CASSPPGRYYGYTF.